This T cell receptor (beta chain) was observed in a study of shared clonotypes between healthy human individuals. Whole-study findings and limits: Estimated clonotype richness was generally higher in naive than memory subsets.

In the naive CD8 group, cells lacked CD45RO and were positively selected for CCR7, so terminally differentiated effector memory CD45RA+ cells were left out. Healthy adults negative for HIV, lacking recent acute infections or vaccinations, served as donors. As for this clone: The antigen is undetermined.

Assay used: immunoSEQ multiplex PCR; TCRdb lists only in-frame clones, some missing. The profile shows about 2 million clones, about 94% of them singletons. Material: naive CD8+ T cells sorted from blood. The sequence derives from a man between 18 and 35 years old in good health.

The CDR3 reads CASSKDGQNTEAFF. In DNA, the CDR3 is TGTGCCAGCAGTAAGGACGGACAGAACACTGAAGCTTTCTTT. This chain uses TRBV2 with TRBJ1-1, with D maybe TRBD1 (5 bases). The V and J ends lost 5 bases and 1 base respectively, with 11 bases between them. CDR1 SNHLY and CDR2 FYNNEI come from the germline V gene. This CDR3 has 14 amino acids.